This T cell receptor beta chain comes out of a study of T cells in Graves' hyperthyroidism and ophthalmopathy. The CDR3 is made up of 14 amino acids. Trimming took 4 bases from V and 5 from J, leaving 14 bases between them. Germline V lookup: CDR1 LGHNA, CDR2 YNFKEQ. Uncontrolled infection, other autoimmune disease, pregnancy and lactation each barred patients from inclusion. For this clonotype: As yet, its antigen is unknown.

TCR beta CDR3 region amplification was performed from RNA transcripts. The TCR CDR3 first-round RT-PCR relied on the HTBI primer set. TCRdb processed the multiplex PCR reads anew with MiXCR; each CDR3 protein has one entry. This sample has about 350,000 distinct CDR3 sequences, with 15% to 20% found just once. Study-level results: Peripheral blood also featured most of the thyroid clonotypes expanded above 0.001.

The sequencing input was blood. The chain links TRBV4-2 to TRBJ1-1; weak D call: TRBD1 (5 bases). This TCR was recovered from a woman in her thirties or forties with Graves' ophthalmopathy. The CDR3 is CASSPRALWTEAFF. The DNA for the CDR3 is TGTGCCAGCAGCCCCAGGGCCCTGTGGACTGAAGCTTTCTTT.